This T cell receptor beta chain was identified during a study of tissue T cells after allogeneic stem cell transplantation (dated by TCRdb to between 2021 and 2022). With regard to the full study: Over an approximately three-year period, several adult allo-HCT recipients who had steroid-refractory GVHD were prospectively enrolled in a research-autopsy study. Gastrointestinal GVHD was present in all GVHD patients, each of whom received several lines of GVHD-directed therapy, and about 5 of these patients also had skin involvement. Pre-transplant PBMCs, which were of recipient origin, were available from roughly 5 GVHD patients. In viably preserved blood and marrow, CD3+ T cells were flow-sorted if cell numbers allowed, whereas smaller samples went directly to DNA extraction. Every GVHD patient received a graft from a donor; four grafts were unmodified and three were CD34-selected to deplete T cells. The human arm was conducted as a prospective observational study, and neither blinding nor randomization was performed. Using research autopsies of patients with and without GVHD, plus mouse models of GVHD, the study profiled TCR beta repertoires across many tissues. What the work shows at the level of the full study, not this receptor alone: The patient cohort was small and clinically heterogeneous, and sampling depth was acknowledged as a limitation. Blood and spleen T cells captured only a limited portion of the TCR repertoire detected in tissues, in both patients and mice. Which tissue TCRs were alloreactive or antigen-specific was not determined in the study, and some of the clones might have been host cells that persisted. Only a few T cell clones appeared in more than one patient, yet motif-based clustering showed tissue-specific repertoire signatures that were shared between patients. Within patients, how anatomically similar tissues were was a major factor shaping TCR repertoire composition, regardless of disease or transplant status.

The library was generated by the immunoSEQ multiplex PCR assay. Adaptive Biotechnologies performed the TCRbeta CDR3 sequencing at survey depth and reported CDR3 sequences, V/J genes, productive frequency and template counts. TCR beta CDR3 regions were amplified from genomic DNA instead of RNA. The paper's data handling went like this. Jensen-Shannon divergence was used to quantify pairwise repertoire overlap between tissues, with a value of 1 meaning complete divergence and a value of 0 meaning identical repertoires. Based on pairwise JSD values, tissues were grouped by single-linkage agglomerative hierarchical clustering, and the results were shown as dendrograms. GLIPH2 was applied to all patient samples using simulation_depth 1000, kmer_min_depth 3, and cdr3_length_cutoff 8, and only groups with more than two unique CDR3s were retained. A standardized tissue-overlap score extrapolated Jaccard GLIPH-group overlap across patients to a standard repertoire size of 1000 clones. Associations of diversity with clinical or experimental variables used linear mixed-effect models with tissue fixed effects and individual random effects. Held by TCRdb, this immuneACCESS table contains in-frame sequences only and omits some clones. Under half of the omission traces to an unresolved V gene where checked; the cause of the rest is unknown. V, J and clone size derive from that table, while D and trimming were established from the DNA sequence. The sample table contains under 50,000 clones; only one count was recorded for about nine tenths of them. Of the sample, approximately 3.8% is held by the ten largest clones.

Comment on this clone: Its target antigen remains unknown. Base qualities are not provided; no much larger clone lies one nucleotide away.

What the time point label conveys for this sample: recipient (host-origin) PBMCs collected before allo-HCT. The CDR1 and CDR2 encoded by the germline V gene (reference sequence) are MNHEY and SMNVEV. Trimming removed 3 bases from V and 3 bases from J; the gene matches leave 7 bases unexplained. Counted from cysteine to phenylalanine, this CDR3 has 15 amino acids. The DNA shown is the 45-base CDR3, in frame from base 1. The sequence was collected from a woman aged 35 to 70 who later had graft-versus-host disease after an allogeneic stem cell transplant. This sequence uses TRBV27 and TRBJ1-2; the central 7 bases match TRBD1. The sample consisted of blood, taken before transplantation. The CDR3 in this case is CASSFTGEDYYGYTF. The DNA reads as follows: TGTGCCAGCAGTTTTACAGGGGAGGATTACTATGGCTACACCTTC.